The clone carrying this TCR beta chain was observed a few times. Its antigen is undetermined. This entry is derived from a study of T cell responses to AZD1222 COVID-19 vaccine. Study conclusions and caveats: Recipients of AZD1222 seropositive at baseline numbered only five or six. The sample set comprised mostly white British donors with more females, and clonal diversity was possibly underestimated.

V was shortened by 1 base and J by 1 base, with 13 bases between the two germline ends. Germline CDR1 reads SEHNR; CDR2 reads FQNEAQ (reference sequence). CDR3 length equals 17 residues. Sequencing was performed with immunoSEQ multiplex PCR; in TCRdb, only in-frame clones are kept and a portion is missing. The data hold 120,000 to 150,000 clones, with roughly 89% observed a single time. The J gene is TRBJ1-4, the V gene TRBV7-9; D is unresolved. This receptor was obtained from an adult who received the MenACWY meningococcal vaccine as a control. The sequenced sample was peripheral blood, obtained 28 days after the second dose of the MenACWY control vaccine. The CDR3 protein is CASSLGWEGRTNEKLFF. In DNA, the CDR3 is TGTGCCAGCAGCTTAGGTTGGGAGGGTCGAACTAATGAAAAACTGTTTTTT.